This T cell receptor beta chain is from a study of identical twins. Whole-study results and caveats: Researchers reported weaker excess twin sharing in beta out-of-frame sequences. The more abundant beta clonotypes in cord blood had fewer insertions, and memory repertoires did not show this.

Only healthy Caucasians were enrolled as donors. The CDR3 consists of 13 residues. The V gene's germline CDR1 is MNHEY and CDR2 SVGAGI. Between the trimmed V and J ends, which lost 2 bases and 1 base, there was a span of 5 bases. For this clonotype: Its cognate antigen is unknown.

After template switching added a universal primer site, the resulting cDNA carried unique molecular identifiers. One entry per CDR3 protein results from TCRdb running MiXCR on the 5' RACE reads. The table includes fewer than 550,000 distinct CDR3 sequences, 13% to 15% detected once. The same data also went into a second study, on yellow fever vaccine responses in identical twins.

Input material: CD4+ T cells sorted from blood. The chain employs TRBV6-5 and TRBJ1-1, with D unresolved. The receptor was derived from a young woman in good health. CDR3 nucleotides: TGTGCCAGCAGTTACACGTCGAACACTGAAGCTTTCTTT. It codes for CASSYTSNTEAFF.